The present entry profiles one T cell receptor beta chain with its context. No cognate antigen has been identified for it. No much larger clone is present one base from it, and per-base qualities are unavailable. Sequencing of the TRB variable region was done with the immunoSEQ hsTCRB v3.0 assay at survey level resolution. The targeted TRB sequencing depth was about 40,000-55,000 T-cell genomes per sample. TRB libraries were pooled and sequenced on an Illumina MiSeq using a v3 150-cycle kit. The paper's data handling went like this. Analysis of repertoires was carried out in R inside a reproducible Nextflow workflow spanning QC, data transformation and analysis. LymphoSeq2, an R package for exploring AIRR-Seq data, was used to implement custom analyses. Four samples that yielded fewer than 5000 total TRB sequences were excluded, so that under 200 HIV repertoires were analyzed. Among the 170 to 200 HIV repertoires that were kept, almost 60 were collected before ART initiation and 120 to 140 were collected after ART initiation. Each repertoire was downsampled to 5000 TRB nucleotide sequences, and summary statistics were averaged across 100 downsampling iterations. TRB sequences were retained for analysis only if CDR3 regions of at least seven amino acids were present. A Shannon entropy-derived clonality score and the Gini coefficient were used to measure diversity. In the repertoire networks, any two of the top 5000 CDR3 amino acid sequences were connected whenever the two sequences differed by an edit distance of one. For TRB CDR3 amino acid sequences, antigen specificity groups and MHC restriction were predicted with GLIPH2. Known CMV, EBV, HIV or tissue antigen associations were flagged by matching CDR3 amino acid sequences against VDJdb and McPAS-TCR. Pre-ART, post-ART and control groups were compared with Wilcoxon signed-rank tests and Holm-Bonferroni correction. The immuneACCESS repertoire file appears here via TCRdb, limited to in-frame rearrangements. These files lack a portion of the clones; in checked studies, under half of the deficit traces to unresolved V genes, and the cause of the others is not known. That table supplies the V and J calls and clone size; D and trimming were determined from the DNA. For this sample the table gives fewer than 25,000 clones, of which roughly 94% were detected only once. The top ten hold less than 2.5% of the sample.

The sample belongs to a study of long-term antiretroviral therapy in people with HIV (dated by TCRdb to the early 2020s). A note on the overall study: Collection of the earliest samples took place about a decade ahead of the 2015 WHO recommendation for immediate ART, at a time when ART was typically delayed until CD4 counts fell. A retrospective serial study tested whether changes in peripheral blood TRB repertoire composition and diversity were associated with ART initiation and durable HIV suppression. From some 30 adults with confirmed HIV infection, the cohort provided 150 to 200 cryopreserved PBMC samples, gathered serially across a mean of about six years (range 1-12). About 35% of the 30 participants with HIV were female. No cross-contamination during QIAcube processing was shown when test extractions of a monoclonal T-cell line were performed alongside fewer than 35 polyclonal samples.

Points the paper makes about the study in general: The repertoire was dominated across all time points by expanded TRB clones identified before ART initiation, although this dominance was seen to fluctuate and to decrease in many PLHIV after ART. No data were available on ART adherence, viral resistance or therapy changes, limiting inferences about post-ART repertoire changes. Owing to limited PBMC availability, only the TCR beta chain was sequenced, without alpha chain pairing. Samples dated from the mid-2000s to the late 2010s, and the ART regimens used may be less effective than current ones. Compared with controls, HIV repertoires had narrower CDR3 length ranges, and the network structure pointed to an antigen-experienced repertoire that shifted only slightly toward naive after ART. A significant increase in TRB diversity was found to be associated with ART initiation, although TRB diversity was observed to remain significantly below that of transplant donor controls even after long-term ART. Because cell numbers in pre-ART samples were limited, unsorted PBMC were profiled instead of sorted CD4+ and CD8+ T cells.

The CDR1 and CDR2 encoded by the germline V gene are SGHRS and YFSETQ. Its CDR3 holds 14 amino acids, cysteine through phenylalanine. Only the CDR3 part of the read is kept: 42 bases, read in frame from the first base. From V the trimming removes 4 bases and from J it removes 4 bases, while the gene matches leave 5 bases of the junction unaccounted for. Participants were included only if at least one PBMC sample before ART initiation and at least two post-ART samples were available. Treatment was received in the United States of America by all participants with HIV. Before DNA extraction, cryopreserved samples of roughly 0.9-11 million PBMC were thawed and then washed. At the time of the earliest PBMC sample, participants with HIV were aged between about 23 and 54 years. PBMC samples from each participant spanned 1-4 timepoints before ART initiation and 2-8 timepoints after ART initiation, with a median of 7 samples. Serial HIV viral load, CD4+ T-cell count, ART history and demographic data were obtained for every participant. Genomic DNA was extracted from unsorted PBMC with a Qiagen kit on a QIAcube, with processing performed in batches of 12 samples.

The receptor was isolated from a woman aged 45-65 years with HIV. The chain couples TRBV5-1 to TRBJ2-3, and TRBD1 aligns with 8 junction nucleotides. Sequenced material: unsorted PBMCs, taken around 5 years after starting antiretroviral therapy. Here the CDR3 is given as CASSAEQGADTQYF. The sequenced DNA is TGCGCCAGCAGCGCCGAACAGGGGGCAGATACGCAGTATTTT.